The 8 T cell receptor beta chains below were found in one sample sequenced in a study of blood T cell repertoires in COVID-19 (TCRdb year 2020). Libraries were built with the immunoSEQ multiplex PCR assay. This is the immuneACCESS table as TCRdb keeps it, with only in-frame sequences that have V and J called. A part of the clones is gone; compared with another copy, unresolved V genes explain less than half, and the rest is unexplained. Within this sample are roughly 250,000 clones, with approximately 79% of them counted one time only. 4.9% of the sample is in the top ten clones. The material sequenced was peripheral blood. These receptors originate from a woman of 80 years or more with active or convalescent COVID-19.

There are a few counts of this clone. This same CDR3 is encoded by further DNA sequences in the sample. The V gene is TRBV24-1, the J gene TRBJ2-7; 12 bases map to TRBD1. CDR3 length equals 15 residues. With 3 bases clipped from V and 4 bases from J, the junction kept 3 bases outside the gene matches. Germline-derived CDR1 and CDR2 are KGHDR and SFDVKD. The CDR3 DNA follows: TGTGCCACCAGTGATCCGGGACAGGGGGCATACGAGCAGTACTTC. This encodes CATSDPGQGAYEQYF.

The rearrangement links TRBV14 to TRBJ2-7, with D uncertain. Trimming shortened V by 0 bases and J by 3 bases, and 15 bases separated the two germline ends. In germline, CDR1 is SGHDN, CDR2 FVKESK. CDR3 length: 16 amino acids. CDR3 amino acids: CASSQDPNPIFYEQYF. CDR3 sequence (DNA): TGTGCCAGCAGCCAAGATCCAAATCCTATTTTCTACGAGCAGTACTTC.

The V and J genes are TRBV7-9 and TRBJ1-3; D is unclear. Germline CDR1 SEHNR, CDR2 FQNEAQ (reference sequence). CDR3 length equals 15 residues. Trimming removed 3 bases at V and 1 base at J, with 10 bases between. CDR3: CASSFSEASGNTIYF. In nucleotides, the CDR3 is TGTGCCAGCAGCTTTTCGGAAGCGTCTGGAAACACCATATATTTT.

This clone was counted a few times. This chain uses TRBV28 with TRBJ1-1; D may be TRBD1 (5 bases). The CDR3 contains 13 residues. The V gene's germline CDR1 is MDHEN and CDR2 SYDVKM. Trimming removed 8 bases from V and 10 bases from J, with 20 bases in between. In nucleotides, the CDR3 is TGTGCCAGCGGGGACTCCTCGCCGCTCGCAGCTTTCTTT. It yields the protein CASGDSSPLAAFF. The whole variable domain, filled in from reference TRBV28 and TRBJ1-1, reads DVKVTQSSRYLVKRTGEKVFLECVQDMDHENMFWYRQDPGLGLRLIYFSYDVKMKEKGDIPEGYSVSREKKERFSLILESASTNQTSMYLCASGDSSPLAAFFGQGTRLTVV.

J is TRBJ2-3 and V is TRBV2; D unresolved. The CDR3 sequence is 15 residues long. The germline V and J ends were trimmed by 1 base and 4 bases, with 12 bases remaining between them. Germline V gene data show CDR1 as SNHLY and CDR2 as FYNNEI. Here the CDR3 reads CASSEGVSRSDTQYF. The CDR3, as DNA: TGTGCCAGCAGTGAAGGGGTGTCCAGGTCAGATACGCAGTATTTT.

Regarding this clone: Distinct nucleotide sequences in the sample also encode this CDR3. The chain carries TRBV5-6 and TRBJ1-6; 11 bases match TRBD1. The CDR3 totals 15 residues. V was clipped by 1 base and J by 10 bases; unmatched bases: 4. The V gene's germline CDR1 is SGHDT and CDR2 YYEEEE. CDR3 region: CASSLPGTGGSPLHF. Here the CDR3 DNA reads TGTGCCAGCAGCTTGCCCGGGACAGGGGGGTCACCCCTCCACTTT.

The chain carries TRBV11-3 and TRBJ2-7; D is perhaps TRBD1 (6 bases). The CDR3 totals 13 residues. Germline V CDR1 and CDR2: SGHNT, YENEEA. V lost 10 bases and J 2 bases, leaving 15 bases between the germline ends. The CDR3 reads CATFQRGTYEQYF. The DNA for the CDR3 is TGTGCCACCTTTCAGAGGGGGACCTACGAGCAGTACTTC.

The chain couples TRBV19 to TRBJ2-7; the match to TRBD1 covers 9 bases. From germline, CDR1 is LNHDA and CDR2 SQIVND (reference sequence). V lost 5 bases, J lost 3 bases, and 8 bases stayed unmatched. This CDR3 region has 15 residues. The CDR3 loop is CASSLGTGRSYEQYF. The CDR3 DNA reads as TGTGCCAGTAGTCTAGGGACAGGGAGAAGCTACGAGCAGTACTTC.